The T cell receptor beta chain described here comes from a study of cytomegalovirus exposure and HLA in healthy donors. This clone was counted only a few times. Other DNA sequences of this sample code for an identical CDR3. The junction had 2 bases not matched to a gene; V was cut back by 0 bases and J by 5 bases. Germline assignment: CDR1 SGHRS and CDR2 YFSETQ. The CDR3 spans 15 residues. The primer mix had 60 Vbeta and 13 Jbeta primers. Profiling relied on immunoSEQ multiplex PCR, and the TCRdb table lists in-frame clones only, not all of them. This sample yields about 160,000 clones, of which about three quarters are seen a single time; approximately 2.4% belongs to the top ten.

This chain uses TRBV5-1 with TRBJ1-6; 7 nucleotides line up with TRBD1. This clonotype originated in a female donor in good health and CMV-seronegative. The source material was PBMCs. CDR3 sequence (DNA): TGCGCCAGCAGCTTGGGGACAGGTGATAATTCACCCCTCCACTTT. Translation gives CASSLGTGDNSPLHF. Full variable domain (missing parts from reference TRBV5-1 and TRBJ1-6): KAGVTQTPRYLIKTRGQQVTLSCSPISGHRSVSWYQQTPGQGLQFLFEYFSETQRNKGNFPGRFSGRQFSNSRSEMNVSTLELGDSALYLCASSLGTGDNSPLHFGNGTRLTVT.